The rows below give T cell receptor beta chains drawn from one sample of a study of Ad26.COV2.S vaccination and SARS-CoV-2 variants. The method was immunoSEQ multiplex PCR; TCRdb's version includes in-frame clones alone and lacks a portion of them. The table includes some 330,000 clones, roughly 90% detected once. The specimen comprised peripheral blood, sampled in a trial of Ad26.COV2.S vaccine versus placebo. Every receptor here comes from a person between 18 and 65 years old who received the Ad26.COV2.S COVID-19 vaccine or a placebo. Each CDR3 is given with its conserved first and last residue. D genes are given only for firm matches. Only part of the rows carry a size: once, few, many, or a class if the clone is expanded.

16 NA TRBJ1-3 NA TRBV7-9 TGTGCCAGCAGCCCGGGCCCTACGAGCTCTGGAAACACCATATATTTT CASSPGPTSSGNTIYF
12 NA TRBJ1-1 NA TRBV6-5 TGTGCCAGCAGGAGTCGGGACACTGAAGCTTTCTTT CASRSRDTEAFF
15 NA TRBJ1-3 NA TRBV11-2 TGTGCCAGCAGCTCCGACTGGGACTCTGGAAACACCATATATTTT CASSSDWDSGNTIYF
13 NA TRBJ1-2 TRBD1 TRBV5-1 TGCGCCAGCAGCTTAGACAGGGGCGATGGCTACACCTTC CASSLDRGDGYTF
15 NA TRBJ2-2 TRBD1 TRBV29-1 TGCAGCGTTGAAACCCGGACAGGGTACTCCGGGGAGCTGTTTTTT CSVETRTGYSGELFF
16 NA TRBJ1-5 NA TRBV5-6 TGTGCCAGCAGCTTGGCCTCCGGTCTTGACAATCAGCCCCAGCATTTT CASSLASGLDNQPQHF
14 NA TRBJ1-1 NA TRBV3-1/TRBV3-2 TGTGCCAGCAGCCTACTAACAGGGAGCACTGAAGCTTTCTTT CASSLLTGSTEAFF
15 NA TRBJ1-2 TRBD1 TRBV5-6 TGTGCCAGCAGCTGGGGACAGGGGGCGTCCTATGGCTACACCTTC CASSWGQGASYGYTF
15 many TRBJ1-2 TRBD1 TRBV14 TGTGCCAGCAGCCACGAAGGACAGGGCGTCCATGGCTACACCTTC CASSHEGQGVHGYTF
15 NA TRBJ1-5 TRBD1 TRBV28 TGTGCCAGCAGTGGTCAACAGGGGCCCCATCAGCCCCAGCATTTT CASSGQQGPHQPQHF
15 NA TRBJ2-7 NA TRBV3-1/TRBV3-2 TGTGCCAGCAGCCCCTCCCAGGGACGCGCCTACGAGCAGTACTTC CASSPSQGRAYEQYF
15 NA TRBJ2-2 TRBD2 TRBV2 TGTGCCAGCAGTGGACTAGCGGGGGCCACCGGGGAGCTGTTTTTT CASSGLAGATGELFF
15 NA TRBJ1-1 NA TRBV19 TGTGCCAGTAATTTCGATGGAGCAGCTAACACTGAAGCTTTCTTT CASNFDGAANTEAFF
12 NA TRBJ2-2 NA TRBV7-9 TGTGCCAGCAGCCCATTCTCCCGGGAGCTGTTTTTT CASSPFSRELFF
15 NA TRBJ2-1 NA TRBV5-6 TGTGCCAGCAGCGCGGATCCGGACAGCTACAATGAGCAGTTCTTC CASSADPDSYNEQFF
16 NA TRBJ2-7 TRBD1 TRBV4-3 TGCGCCAGCAGCCAAGATATAGGGGGCGCCGCATACGAGCAGTACTTC CASSQDIGGAAYEQYF
14 NA TRBJ2-5 NA TRBV27 TGTGCCAGCAGTCAGGACATGGCCGGGGAGACCCAGTACTTC CASSQDMAGETQYF
15 NA TRBJ1-5 NA TRBV6-6 TGTGCCAGCAGTCCTCCATGGGGAATAGGACAGCCCCAGCATTTT CASSPPWGIGQPQHF
14 NA TRBJ1-5 NA TRBV6-1 TGTGCCAGCAGTGAAGTCGACAGCAATCAGCCCCAGCATTTT CASSEVDSNQPQHF
14 NA TRBJ1-4 NA TRBV2 TGTGCCAGCAGTGGGGTCGAGGGGAATGAAAAACTGTTTTTT CASSGVEGNEKLFF
13 NA TRBJ2-7 NA TRBV5-6 TGTGCCAGCAGTTCTGGTTTAACCTACGAGCAGTACTTC CASSSGLTYEQYF
15 NA TRBJ1-4 NA TRBV18 TGTGCCAGCTCACCCTCCGGGACGGAGAATGAAAAACTGTTTTTT CASSPSGTENEKLFF
15 once TRBJ1-2 NA TRBV2 TGTGCCAGCAGTGGGGGGAGGGATGCTAACTATGGCTACACCTTC CASSGGRDANYGYTF
15 NA TRBJ1-4 TRBD1 TRBV3-1/TRBV3-2 TGTGCCAGCAGCCAGTGGGGACAGGGAAATGAAAAACTGTTTTTT CASSQWGQGNEKLFF
15 NA TRBJ1-2 NA TRBV29-1 TGCAGCGTTTCTGCCGGGACCTCAGAAAACTATGGCTACACCTTC CSVSAGTSENYGYTF
12 NA TRBJ1-3 NA TRBV12-3/TRBV12-4 TGTGCCAGCAGCCCCCATGGAAACACCATATATTTT CASSPHGNTIYF
14 NA TRBJ1-1 NA TRBV5-4 TGTGCCAGCAGCCCCGGGGGGCATCCCACTGAAGCTTTCTTT CASSPGGHPTEAFF
15 NA TRBJ1-1 NA TRBV27 TGTGCCAGCAGTTTATATCGGCAATTGAACACTGAAGCTTTCTTT CASSLYRQLNTEAFF
11 NA TRBJ2-1 TRBD2 TRBV28 TGTGCCAGCAAACTAGCGGGAGCTATGATCTTC CASKLAGAMIF
14 NA TRBJ1-1 NA TRBV6-5 TGTGCCAGCAGTTCCGGATCCTTGAACACTGAAGCTTTCTTT CASSSGSLNTEAFF
17 NA TRBJ1-2 NA TRBV12-1 TGTGCCAGCAGCCCGTGCGGATACAGGGGGGTTAACTATGGCTACACCTTC CASSPCGYRGVNYGYTF
17 NA TRBJ2-5 TRBD2 TRBV9 TGTGCCAGCAGCGTAGCTGAGACTAGCGGGGAACAAGAGACCCAGTACTTC CASSVAETSGEQETQYF
17 NA TRBJ2-3 NA TRBV15 TGTGCCACCAGCAGAGTCGGACAGCCCCTTTCCACAGATACGCAGTATTTT CATSRVGQPLSTDTQYF
12 NA TRBJ2-1 NA TRBV12-3/TRBV12-4 TGTGCCAGCAGTTTAGGGCTCAATGAGCAGTTCTTC CASSLGLNEQFF
14 NA TRBJ2-3 TRBD2 TRBV6-2/TRBV6-3 TGTGCCAGCAGTAGACTAGCGGCAACAGATACGCAGTATTTT CASSRLAATDTQYF
17 once TRBJ2-1 NA TRBV28 TGTGCCAGCGGCTCGCCTATTTCGCAGAACCCATACAATGAGCAGTTCTTC CASGSPISQNPYNEQFF
18 NA TRBJ2-1 TRBD2 TRBV9 TGTGCCAGCAGCGTAGGAGTTAGCGGGGGGAGCTCCTACAATGAGCAGTTCTTC CASSVGVSGGSSYNEQFF
12 NA TRBJ1-2 NA TRBV5-4 TGTGCCAGCAGCTTGGATTCCGTGAGCCACACCTTC CASSLDSVSHTF
12 NA TRBJ1-2 NA TRBV29-1 TGCAGCGTTCTCGGACAGCTATATGGCTACACCTTC CSVLGQLYGYTF
13 once TRBJ2-1 TRBD2 TRBV29-1 TGCAGCGTTGTCGGGGGGTGGTACAATGAGCAGTTCTTC CSVVGGWYNEQFF
11 NA TRBJ1-2 NA TRBV20-1 TGCAGTGCCGCACCCCGGGAGGGCTACACCTTC CSAAPREGYTF
13 NA TRBJ2-3 TRBD2 TRBV6-5 TGTGCCAGCCGCGGGAGGGCGACAGATACGCAGTATTTT CASRGRATDTQYF
13 once TRBJ1-1 NA TRBV2 TGTGCCAGCAGTGATGGGGTACGGACTGAAGCTTTCTTT CASSDGVRTEAFF
15 NA TRBJ2-2 NA TRBV4-3 TGCGCCAGCAGCCCAGGGGGGGTGAGCACCGGGGAGCTGTTTTTT CASSPGGVSTGELFF
14 once TRBJ2-3 NA TRBV5-4 TGTGCCAGCAGCTTGGTATGGACCACAGATACGCAGTATTTT CASSLVWTTDTQYF
16 NA TRBJ1-4 TRBD1 TRBV7-8 TGTGCCAGCAGCTTAGCTGGACAGGGCATTTCGGAAAAACTGTTTTTT CASSLAGQGISEKLFF
14 NA TRBJ2-5 NA TRBV7-6 TGTGCCAGCAGCCTCCGGGACACCCAAGAGACCCAGTACTTC CASSLRDTQETQYF
13 NA TRBJ1-2 NA TRBV12-3/TRBV12-4 NA CASSFLAGYGYTF
13 NA TRBJ2-1 NA TRBV3-1/TRBV3-2 TGTGCCAGCAGCCAAGGGAAGCGTAGTGAGCAGTTCTTC CASSQGKRSEQFF
11 NA TRBJ1-1 NA TRBV27 TGTGCCAGCAGAAAGAACACTGAAGCTTTCTTT CASRKNTEAFF
18 NA TRBJ1-1 NA TRBV10-3 TGTGCCATCAGTGAGTCAGTGGTAGGCCTACTGCTGGGCACTGAAGCTTTCTTT CAISESVVGLLLGTEAFF
15 NA TRBJ2-1 NA TRBV12-5 TGTGCTAGTGGTTTGCGCGCGGGCGCCTCCAATGAGCAGTTCTTC CASGLRAGASNEQFF